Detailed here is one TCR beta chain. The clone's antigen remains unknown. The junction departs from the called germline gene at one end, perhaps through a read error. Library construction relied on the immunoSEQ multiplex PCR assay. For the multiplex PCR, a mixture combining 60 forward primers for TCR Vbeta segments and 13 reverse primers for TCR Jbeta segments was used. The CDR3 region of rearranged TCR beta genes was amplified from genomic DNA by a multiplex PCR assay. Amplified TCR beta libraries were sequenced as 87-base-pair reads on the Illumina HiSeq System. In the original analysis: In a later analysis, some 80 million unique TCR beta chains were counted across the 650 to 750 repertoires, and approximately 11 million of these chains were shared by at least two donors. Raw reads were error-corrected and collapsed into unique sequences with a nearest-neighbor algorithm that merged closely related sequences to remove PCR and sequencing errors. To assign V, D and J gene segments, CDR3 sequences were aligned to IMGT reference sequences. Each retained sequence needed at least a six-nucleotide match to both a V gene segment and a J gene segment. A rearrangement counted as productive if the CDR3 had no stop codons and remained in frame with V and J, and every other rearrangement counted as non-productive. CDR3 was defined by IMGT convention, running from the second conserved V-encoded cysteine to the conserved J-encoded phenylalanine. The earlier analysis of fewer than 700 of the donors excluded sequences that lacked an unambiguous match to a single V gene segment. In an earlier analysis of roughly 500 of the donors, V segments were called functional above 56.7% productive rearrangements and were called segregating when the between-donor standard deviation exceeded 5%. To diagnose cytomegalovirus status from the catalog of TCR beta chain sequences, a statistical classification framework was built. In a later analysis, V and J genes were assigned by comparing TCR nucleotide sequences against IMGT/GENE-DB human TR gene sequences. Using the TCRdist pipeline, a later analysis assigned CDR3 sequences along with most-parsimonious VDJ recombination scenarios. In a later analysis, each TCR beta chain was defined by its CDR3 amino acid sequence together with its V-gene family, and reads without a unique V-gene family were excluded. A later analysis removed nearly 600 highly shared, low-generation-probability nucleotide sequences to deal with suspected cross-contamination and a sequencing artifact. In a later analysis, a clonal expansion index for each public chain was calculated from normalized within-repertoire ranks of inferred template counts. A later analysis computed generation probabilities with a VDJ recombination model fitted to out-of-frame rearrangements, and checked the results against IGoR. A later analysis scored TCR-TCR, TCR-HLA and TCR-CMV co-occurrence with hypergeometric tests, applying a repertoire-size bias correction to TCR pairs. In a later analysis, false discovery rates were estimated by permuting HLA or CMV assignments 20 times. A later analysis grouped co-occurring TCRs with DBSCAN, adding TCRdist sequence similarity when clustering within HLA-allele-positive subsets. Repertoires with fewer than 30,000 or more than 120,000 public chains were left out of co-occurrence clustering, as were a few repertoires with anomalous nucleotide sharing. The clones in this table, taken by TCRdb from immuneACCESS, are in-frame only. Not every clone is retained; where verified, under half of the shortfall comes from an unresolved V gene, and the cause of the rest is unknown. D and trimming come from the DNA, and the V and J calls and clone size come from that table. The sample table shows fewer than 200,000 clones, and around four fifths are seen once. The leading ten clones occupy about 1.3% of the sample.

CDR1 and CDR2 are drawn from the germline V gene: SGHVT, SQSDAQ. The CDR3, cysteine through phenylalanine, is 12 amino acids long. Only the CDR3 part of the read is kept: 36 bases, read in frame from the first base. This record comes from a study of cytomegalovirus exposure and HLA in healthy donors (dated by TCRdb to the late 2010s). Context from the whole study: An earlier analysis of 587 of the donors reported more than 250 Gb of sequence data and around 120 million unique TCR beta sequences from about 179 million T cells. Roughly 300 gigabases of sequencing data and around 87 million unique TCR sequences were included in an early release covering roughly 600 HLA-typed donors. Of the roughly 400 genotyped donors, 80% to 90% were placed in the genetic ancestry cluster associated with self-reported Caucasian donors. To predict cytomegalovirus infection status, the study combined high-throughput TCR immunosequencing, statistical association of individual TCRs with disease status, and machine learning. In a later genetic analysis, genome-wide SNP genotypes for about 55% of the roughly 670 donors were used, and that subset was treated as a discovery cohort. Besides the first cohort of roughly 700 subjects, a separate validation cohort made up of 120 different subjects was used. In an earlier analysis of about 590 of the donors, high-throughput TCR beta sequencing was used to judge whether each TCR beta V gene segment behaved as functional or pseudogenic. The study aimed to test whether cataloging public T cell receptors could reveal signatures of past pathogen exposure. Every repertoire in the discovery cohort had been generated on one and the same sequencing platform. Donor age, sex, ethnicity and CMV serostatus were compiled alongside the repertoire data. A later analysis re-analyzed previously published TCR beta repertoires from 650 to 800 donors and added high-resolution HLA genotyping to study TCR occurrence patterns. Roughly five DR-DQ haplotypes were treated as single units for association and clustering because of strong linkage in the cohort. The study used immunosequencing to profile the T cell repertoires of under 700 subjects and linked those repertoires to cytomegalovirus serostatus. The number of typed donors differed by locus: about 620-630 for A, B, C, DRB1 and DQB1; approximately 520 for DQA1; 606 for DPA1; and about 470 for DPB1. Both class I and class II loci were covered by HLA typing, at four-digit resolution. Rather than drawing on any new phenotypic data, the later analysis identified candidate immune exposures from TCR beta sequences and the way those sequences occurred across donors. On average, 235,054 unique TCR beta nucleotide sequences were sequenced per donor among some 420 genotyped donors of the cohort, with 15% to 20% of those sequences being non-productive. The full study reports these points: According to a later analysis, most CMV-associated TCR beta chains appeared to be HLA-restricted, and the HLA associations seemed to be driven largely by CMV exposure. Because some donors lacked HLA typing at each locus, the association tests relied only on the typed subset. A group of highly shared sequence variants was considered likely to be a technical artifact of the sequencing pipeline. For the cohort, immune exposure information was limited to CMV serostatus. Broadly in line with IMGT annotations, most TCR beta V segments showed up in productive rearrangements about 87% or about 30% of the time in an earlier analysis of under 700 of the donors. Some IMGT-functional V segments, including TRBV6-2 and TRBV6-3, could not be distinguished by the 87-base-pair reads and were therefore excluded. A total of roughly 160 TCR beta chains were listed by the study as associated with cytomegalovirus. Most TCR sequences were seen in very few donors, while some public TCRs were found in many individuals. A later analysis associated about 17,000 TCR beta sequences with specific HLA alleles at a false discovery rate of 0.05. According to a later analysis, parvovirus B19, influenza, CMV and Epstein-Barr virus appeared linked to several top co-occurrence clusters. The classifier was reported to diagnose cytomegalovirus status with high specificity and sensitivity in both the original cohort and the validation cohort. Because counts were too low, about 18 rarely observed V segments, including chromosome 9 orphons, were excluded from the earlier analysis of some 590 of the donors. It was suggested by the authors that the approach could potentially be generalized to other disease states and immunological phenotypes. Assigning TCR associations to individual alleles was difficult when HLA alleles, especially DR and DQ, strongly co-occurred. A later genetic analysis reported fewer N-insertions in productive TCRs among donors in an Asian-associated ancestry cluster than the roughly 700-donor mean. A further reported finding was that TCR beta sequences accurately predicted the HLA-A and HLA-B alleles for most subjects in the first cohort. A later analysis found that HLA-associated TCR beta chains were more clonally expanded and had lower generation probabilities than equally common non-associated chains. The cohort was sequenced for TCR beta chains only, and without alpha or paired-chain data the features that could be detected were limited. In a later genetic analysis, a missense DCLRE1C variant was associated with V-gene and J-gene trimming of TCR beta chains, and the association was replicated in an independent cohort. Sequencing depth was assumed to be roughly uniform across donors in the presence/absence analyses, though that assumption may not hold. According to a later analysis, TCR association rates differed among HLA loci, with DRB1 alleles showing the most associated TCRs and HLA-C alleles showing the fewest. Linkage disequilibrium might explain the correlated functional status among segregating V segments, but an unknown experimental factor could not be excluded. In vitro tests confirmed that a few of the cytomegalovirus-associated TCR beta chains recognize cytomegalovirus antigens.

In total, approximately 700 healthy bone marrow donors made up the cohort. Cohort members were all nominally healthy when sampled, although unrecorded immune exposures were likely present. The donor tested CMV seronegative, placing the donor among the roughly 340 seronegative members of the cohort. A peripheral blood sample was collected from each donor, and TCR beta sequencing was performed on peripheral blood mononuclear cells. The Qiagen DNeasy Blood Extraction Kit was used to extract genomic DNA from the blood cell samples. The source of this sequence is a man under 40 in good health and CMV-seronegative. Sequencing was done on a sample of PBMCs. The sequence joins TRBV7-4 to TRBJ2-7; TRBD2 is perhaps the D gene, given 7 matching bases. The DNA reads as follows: TGTGCCAGCAGCTTGGCTAAGTGGGGGGGCCTATTC. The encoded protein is CASSLAKWGGLF.